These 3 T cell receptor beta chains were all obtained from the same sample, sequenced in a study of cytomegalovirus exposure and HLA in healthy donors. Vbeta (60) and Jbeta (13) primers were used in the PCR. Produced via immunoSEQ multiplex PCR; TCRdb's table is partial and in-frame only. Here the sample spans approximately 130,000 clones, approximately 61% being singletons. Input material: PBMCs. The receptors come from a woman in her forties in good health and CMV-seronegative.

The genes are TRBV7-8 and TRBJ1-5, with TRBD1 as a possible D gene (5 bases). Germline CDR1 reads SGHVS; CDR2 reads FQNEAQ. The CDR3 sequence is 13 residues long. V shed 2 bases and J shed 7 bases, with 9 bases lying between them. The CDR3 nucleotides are TGTGCCAGCAGCTTACAGGGAGGCCAGCCCCAGCATTTT. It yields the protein CASSLQGGQPQHF.

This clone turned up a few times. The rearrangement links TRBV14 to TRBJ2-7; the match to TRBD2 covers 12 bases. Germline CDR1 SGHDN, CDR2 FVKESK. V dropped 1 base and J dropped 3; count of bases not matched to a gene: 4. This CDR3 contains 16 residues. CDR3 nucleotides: TGTGCCAGCAGCCAAGCCTTGGGACTAGCGGGCTACGAGCAGTACTTC. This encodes CASSQALGLAGYEQYF.

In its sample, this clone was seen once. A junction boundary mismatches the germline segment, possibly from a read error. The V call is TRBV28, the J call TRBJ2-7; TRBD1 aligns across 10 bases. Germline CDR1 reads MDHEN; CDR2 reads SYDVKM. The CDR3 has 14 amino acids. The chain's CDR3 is CASSPRSPTGGPIF. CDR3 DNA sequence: TGTGCCAGCAGTCCCCGTAGCCCGACAGGGGGCCCTATCTTC.